These T cell receptor beta chains were read from a single sample in a study of blood T cell repertoires in COVID-19. Clones were sequenced by immunoSEQ multiplex PCR, and TCRdb holds only the in-frame ones, with some missing. Seen here are about 95,000 clones, around nine tenths observed once, and the top ten hold roughly 3.5%. The sample taken for sequencing was peripheral blood. The source is a woman between 70 and 85 years old with acute or convalescent COVID-19. Both conserved end residues are part of each CDR3. Rows may omit the clone size; those that give it use once, few, many or a size class.

-	TRBJ1-4	TRBV21-1	CASRTGTGRVLGEKLFF
-	TRBJ2-5	TRBV28	CASTTDGQETQYF
once	TRBJ2-5	TRBV5-1	CASGGLPEYQETQYF
-	TRBJ2-3	TRBV19	CASSNIRDTQYF
-	TRBJ2-3	TRBV27	CASSLTESTDTQYF
once	TRBJ1-5	TRBV12-3/TRBV12-4	CASSLRGLKPQHF
few	TRBJ1-1	TRBV7-2	CASSLVTGVDTEAFF
-	TRBJ1-2	TRBV5-1	CASSSGTGGVYGYTF
-	TRBJ1-4	TRBV6-6	CASSSRQTNEKLFF
-	TRBJ1-3	TRBV28	CASRLQGAGGNTIYF
-	TRBJ1-1	TRBV4-2	CASSPGGTEAFF
-	TRBJ1-4	TRBV5-1	CASTSVRRGLNEKLFF
-	TRBJ1-5	TRBV28	CASSLGTGRGNQPQHF
-	TRBJ1-1	TRBV19	CASSIEPGGNTEAFF
-	TRBJ1-1	TRBV28	CASSRPTGFDTEAFF
-	TRBJ2-7	TRBV6-5	CASRAGTGLYEQYF
once	TRBJ2-1	TRBV3-1/TRBV3-2	CASSQPRGLYNEQFF
-	TRBJ1-1	TRBV5-1	CASRPGQGDTEAFF
-	TRBJ2-2	TRBV12-3/TRBV12-4	CASSSTDTGELFF
-	TRBJ1-1	TRBV18	CASSPPGKGGTEAFF
-	TRBJ2-3	TRBV6-4	CASAEGKGNRLSTDTQYF
-	TRBJ2-1	TRBV11-3	CASSLDSGRANEQFF
-	TRBJ1-5	TRBV2	CASSGEGGGNQPQHF
-	TRBJ2-2	TRBV19	CASRTDRTNTGELFF
-	TRBJ1-5	TRBV6-4	CASSESGTGNQPQHF
-	TRBJ2-5	TRBV5-1	CASSPMRFETQYF
-	TRBJ2-1	TRBV7-9	CASSLSWLAENNEQFF
-	TRBJ2-3	TRBV18	CASSPQGRASTDTQYF
once	TRBJ2-1	TRBV18	CASSPDGGGYNEQFF
-	TRBJ2-1	TRBV4-1	CASSPSRRVEQFF
-	TRBJ1-1	TRBV7-9	CASSLWTGDTEAFF
-	TRBJ2-1	TRBV5-1	CASRGTSGKKDYNEQFF
-	TRBJ2-1	TRBV9	CASSVDPGIQFF
-	TRBJ1-6	TRBV7-9	CASSLVQGYNSPLHF
-	TRBJ1-1	TRBV6-5	CASSYSRGMNTEAFF
-	TRBJ1-1	TRBV3-1/TRBV3-2	CASSQHGSNTEAFF
-	TRBJ2-1	TRBV6-5	CASSRDRKDNEQFF
-	TRBJ2-1	TRBV5-5	CASSLAAGRQFF
few	TRBJ1-2	TRBV7-9	CASSSAAGGVYGYTF
-	TRBJ2-5	TRBV14	CASSQERQQYF
-	TRBJ2-1	TRBV4-2	CASSQEGGAALQPYNEQFF
-	TRBJ1-4	TRBV23-1	CASSFHLQGAWEKLFF
-	TRBJ1-2	TRBV7-9	CASSLVGVDEFGYTF
-	TRBJ2-7	TRBV7-9	CASSNWDRGQYEQYF
-	TRBJ1-4	TRBV25-1	CASSARTGGPEKLFF
few	TRBJ1-1	TRBV18	CASSPVVGGSGAEAFF
-	TRBJ1-4	TRBV11-2	CASSLEGGTGIEKLFF
-	TRBJ1-2	TRBV5-1	CASSIGGFVGYTF
few	TRBJ1-2	TRBV28	CASTAPGLSNYGYTF
-	TRBJ1-6	TRBV2	CASRTESSYNSPLHF
-	TRBJ1-4	TRBV18	CASSPFEATNEKLFF
-	TRBJ1-4	TRBV4-1	CASSRAHEYSNEKLFF
once	TRBJ2-3	TRBV28	CASSLYPGGQYF
few	TRBJ1-2	TRBV28	CASSFGLGYTF
-	TRBJ1-6	TRBV2	CASRETDFSSYNSPLHF